This T cell receptor (beta chain) was sequenced for a study of cytomegalovirus exposure and HLA in healthy donors. Study-wide context: Among around 400 genotyped donors, more than 65% fell in the Caucasian-associated ancestry cluster.

Regarding this clone: Its cognate antigen is unknown.

Findings and limits, study-wide: Three CMV-associated chains proved CMV antigen-specific in vitro. More clonal expansion characterized HLA-associated TCR beta chains than equally common others in a later analysis.

Those who donated were healthy bone marrow donors. Trimming at V came to 0 bases and at J to 0 bases, leaving 4 bases not matched to a gene. The CDR3 length is 18 residues. Germline V gene sequence: CDR1 KGHSH, CDR2 LQKENI. 60 Vbeta and 13 Jbeta primers were used in PCR. This table comes from immunoSEQ multiplex PCR, and its TCRdb copy is limited to in-frame clones, with some not included. The sample contains 300,000 or so clones, around four fifths of which appear only once. This chain connects TRBV18 to TRBJ1-4, with 10 bases fitting TRBD1. The receptor comes from a woman aged 40 to 50 in good health and CMV-seropositive. The sequencing sample was made of PBMCs. The CDR3 here is CASSPPGTGVSTNEKLFF. In DNA form, the CDR3 reads TGTGCCAGCTCACCACCGGGGACAGGGGTGTCAACTAATGAAAAACTGTTTTTT.